The clone carrying this T cell receptor (beta chain) was observed a few times. This entry belongs to a study of response to subunit inactivated influenza vaccine. TCRdb reprocessed the RT-PCR reads via MiXCR and lists one record per CDR3 protein. The sample consists of roughly 700,000 distinct CDR3 sequences, 14% of them appearing once. The V end lost 0 bases, the J end lost 1 base, and 7 bases lay between the germline ends. The CDR3 sequence is 14 residues long. CDR1 and CDR2 (germline): DFQATT, SNEGSKA (reference sequence). The J gene is TRBJ1-3, the V gene TRBV20-1; tentative D call: TRBD1 (5 bases). The sequencing used PBMCs from blood, collected less than 15 days before vaccination. This TCR came from a man aged 50-60 years who received an inactivated influenza vaccine. The DNA of the CDR3 is TGCAGTGCTAGAGATGGGGGGTCTGGAAACACCATATATTTT. Protein: CSARDGGSGNTIYF.